This entry concerns a single T cell receptor beta chain. Authors' methods: The authors estimated nucleated cell counts from reference gene primer amplification. Only in-frame clones appear in the TCRdb table, and some are missing; sequencing was by immunoSEQ multiplex PCR. V and J calls plus clone size are reproduced from that table; the DNA served to infer D and trimming. The sample has approximately 110,000 clones, 70% to 80% seen once. The CDR3 has 15 amino acids. Looked up from germline, CDR1 is LNHDA and CDR2 is SQIVND (reference sequence). V gave up 1 base and J gave up 4 bases, with 12 bases separating them. This entry is derived from a study of blood T cell repertoires in COVID-19. Study-level background: Samples representing acute and convalescent COVID-19 were sourced from the United States, Italy and Spain. PBMCs, B-cell-depleted T cells, or T cells provided the cDNA or gDNA that made up the material.

The chain uses TRBV19 and TRBJ2-3; D might be TRBD2 (6 bases). This clonotype was sampled from a man aged 70 or older with active or convalescent COVID-19. The sample comprised peripheral blood. The CDR3 sequence: CASSIGLALADTQYF. DNA for the CDR3: TGTGCCAGTAGTATAGGTCTAGCGTTGGCAGATACGCAGTATTTT.